The 16 T cell receptor beta chains in this list originate from one sample, sequenced in a study of blood T cells in healthy people across ages. A sample-barcoded 5' primer and a J-beta primer mix were used in a second PCR of about 6 to 11 cycles. MiXCR was run by TCRdb on the 5' RACE reads, yielding one entry per CDR3 protein. The sample lists 700,000 or so distinct CDR3 sequences; about 20% were seen once. The sequencing sample was made of blood. The receptors here all came from a man aged 65 to 79 in good health.

The sample holds many counts of this clonotype. J is TRBJ1-1 and V is TRBV6-4, with D uncertain. V shed 0 bases and J shed 1 base, with 6 bases lying between them. This CDR3 is 14 amino acids long. Germline V gene data show CDR1 as MRHNA and CDR2 as SNTAGT. The CDR3 nucleotides read TGTGCCAGCAGTGACTCGAACAGGAACACTGAAGCTTTCTTT. Encoded protein: CASSDSNRNTEAFF.

This clonotype was observed a few times. The chain joins TRBV18 to TRBJ2-3; tentatively, D is TRBD1 or TRBD2 (5 bases each). Germline CDR1 reads KGHSH; CDR2 reads LQKENI. The CDR3 runs to 15 residues. The ends were cut back, 10 bases at V and 6 bases at J, with 23 bases in the middle. In nucleotides, the CDR3 is TGTGCCAACTCCGAGGGGAGAATCGGGGCTGATACGCAGTATTTT. Translating it yields CANSEGRIGADTQYF.

The genes are TRBV5-1 and TRBJ2-1; D is possibly TRBD2 (5 bases). The closer fit of TRBJ2-7 to the DNA end suggests the J call may be wrong. This CDR3 region has 16 residues. The germline V gene encodes CDR1 SGHRS and CDR2 YFSETQ. The CDR3 here is CASSPQAGISSYEQYF. DNA for the CDR3: TGCGCCAGCAGCCCCCAGGCGGGTATAAGCTCCTACGAGCAGTACTTC.

This chain connects TRBV19 to TRBJ2-1, with 12 bases aligning to TRBD1. V lost 1 base to trimming and J lost 7 bases; unmatched junction nucleotides: 8. Germline V CDR1 and CDR2: LNHDA, SQIVND (reference sequence). The CDR3 has 17 amino acids. The CDR3 is CASSIGPGTGGRNEQFF. In nucleotides, the CDR3 is TGTGCCAGTAGTATAGGGCCCGGGACAGGGGGCCGGAATGAGCAGTTCTTC.

This clonotype was seen a handful of times. This chain uses TRBV7-8 with TRBJ2-3, with 10 positions matching TRBD1. The length of the CDR3 is 15 residues. Trimming at V came to 3 bases and at J to 5 bases, leaving 5 bases not matched to a gene. CDR1 is SGHVS, CDR2 FQNEAQ, per germline. The CDR3 DNA follows: TGTGCCAGCAGCTTCGGGACAGGGGATTTAGATACGCAGTATTTT. This encodes CASSFGTGDLDTQYF.

This clonotype was counted between two and nine times. The chain employs TRBV6-5 and TRBJ2-1; 9 bases align to TRBD1. Looked up from germline, CDR1 is MNHEY and CDR2 is SVGAGI. V trimming: 1 base; J trimming: 5 bases; junction bases outside the gene matches: 6. This CDR3 has 16 amino acids. In nucleotides, the CDR3 is TGTGCCAGCAGTTACTACGGGACAGGGCCAAACAATGAGCAGTTCTTC. It specifies CASSYYGTGPNNEQFF.

This chain joins TRBV20-1 and TRBJ2-5, with 10 bases fitting TRBD2. This CDR3 is 18 amino acids long. V lost 0 bases and J lost 2; bases outside the gene matches: 12. CDR1 and CDR2 from the germline V gene are DFQATT and SNEGSKA (reference sequence). This CDR3 reads CSARDRTGTSVQQETQYF. The CDR3 region has the DNA TGCAGTGCTAGAGATCGCACTGGGACTAGCGTTCAACAAGAGACCCAGTACTTC.

This clonotype was seen only a few times. CDR3 amino acids: CASSLGKGAYGYTF. CDR3 coding DNA: TGTGCCAGCAGCTTGGGTAAAGGGGCCTATGGCTACACCTTC. J is TRBJ1-2 and V is TRBV5-6; a possible D gene is TRBD1 (5 bases). The CDR3 is 14 residues long. The V gene lost 0 bases and the J gene lost 4 bases, with 10 bases spanning the gap. CDR1 and CDR2 (germline): SGHDT, YYEEEE.

The table lists this clonotype with a few counts. This chain joins TRBV27 and TRBJ1-5; weak D call: TRBD1 (5 bases). Trimming removed 4 bases from V and 7 bases from J, with 14 bases in between. CDR1 and CDR2 (germline): MNHEY, SMNVEV (reference sequence). The CDR3 loop spans 14 amino acids. The CDR3 here is CASSSEKGLQPQHF. The CDR3 DNA sequence: TGTGCCAGCAGTTCCGAGAAGGGGCTGCAGCCCCAGCATTTT.

The chain combines TRBV24-1 with TRBJ2-5; D may be TRBD1 (5 bases). The germline V gene has CDR1 KGHDR and CDR2 SFDVKD. This CDR3 contains 15 residues. Trimming shortened V by 3 bases and J by 3 bases, and 13 bases separated the two germline ends. Written as DNA, the CDR3 is TGTGCCACCAGTGATCCCTCGACAGTTGAAGAGACCCAGTACTTC. This gives the protein CATSDPSTVEETQYF.

This clonotype showed up many times. This sequence joins TRBV18 and TRBJ2-5; 7 nucleotides agree with TRBD1. In germline, CDR1 is KGHSH, CDR2 LQKENI. The CDR3 is 13 residues long. Trimming cost V 8 bases and J 5 bases; bases outside gene matches: 8. CDR3 DNA: TGTGCCAGCAGCCCCAGGGGGACGGAGACCCAGTACTTC. This encodes CASSPRGTETQYF.

This clonotype was counted a few times. J is TRBJ1-1 and V is TRBV12-3 or TRBV12-4; 8 nucleotides agree with TRBD1. V gave up 6 bases and J gave up 10 bases; unmatched junction bases: 7. The CDR3 length is 12 residues. Here the CDR3 reads CASRLTGAIAFF. The CDR3, as DNA: TGTGCCAGCAGACTGACAGGGGCTATAGCTTTCTTT.

The chain links TRBV6-6 to TRBJ2-7, with TRBD1 matching over 8 bases. This CDR3 spans 14 amino acids. Per the germline V gene, CDR1 is MNHNY and CDR2 is SVGAGI (reference sequence). V lost 6 bases to trimming and J lost 4 bases; unmatched junction nucleotides: 8. The CDR3 DNA follows: TGTGCCAGCAGCCTGACAGGGGACGGTTACGAGCAGTACTTC. As protein: CASSLTGDGYEQYF.

The genes are TRBV7-2 and TRBJ2-4; maybe TRBD2 (6 bases). The CDR3 is 15 residues long. Germline V gene data show CDR1 as SGHTA and CDR2 as FQGNSA. Trimming took 5 bases from V and 6 from J, leaving 17 bases between them. The CDR3 is CASSRRWDLGNIQYF. The CDR3 DNA reads as TGTGCCAGCAGCCGGAGGTGGGACTTAGGAAACATTCAGTACTTC. Based on the CDR3 plus reference TRBV7-2 and TRBJ2-4, the full variable domain is GAGVSQSPSNKVTEKGKDVELRCDPISGHTALYWYRQSLGQGLEFLIYFQGNSAPDKSGLPSDRFSAERTGGSVSTLTIQRTQQEDSAVYLCASSRRWDLGNIQYFGAGTRLSVL.

This clonotype showed up just a few times. This sequence joins TRBV5-1 and TRBJ2-2; D gene unclear. The germline V gene encodes CDR1 SGHRS and CDR2 YFSETQ. The length of the CDR3 is 14 residues. Trimming shortened V by 0 bases and J by 2 bases, and 5 bases separated the two germline ends. CDR3 region: CASSLDLNTGELFF. Written as DNA, the CDR3 is TGCGCCAGCAGCTTGGATCTAAACACCGGGGAGCTGTTTTTT.

The chain is built from TRBV28 and TRBJ2-6, with D unclear. Germline V gene lookup returns CDR1 MDHEN and CDR2 SYDVKM. Deletions cut 1 base from V and 4 bases from J, with 8 bases between. This CDR3 comprises 15 residues. DNA of the CDR3: TGTGCCAGCAGTTTATTTGCCTCCGGGGCCAACGTCCTGACTTTC. Translating gives CASSLFASGANVLTF.